Presented here are 2 T cell receptor beta chains from one specimen sequenced in a study of blood T cells in healthy people across ages. PCR was performed a second time for roughly 7 to 11 cycles using a sample-barcoded 5' primer and a J-beta primer mix. TCRdb fed the 5' RACE reads into MiXCR, producing one record per CDR3 protein. The repertoire holds hundreds of thousands of distinct CDR3 sequences, with about 61% as singletons. Input material: blood. These receptors originate from a man in his forties in good health.

V gene TRBV20-1 combines with J gene TRBJ2-3; TRBD2 agrees at 8 bases. This CDR3 region has 14 residues. The germline V gene encodes CDR1 DFQATT and CDR2 SNEGSKA (reference sequence). V was clipped by 5 bases and J by 5 bases; unmatched bases: 9. The CDR3 sequence is CSARRGGEGDTQYF. Written as DNA, the CDR3 is TGCAGTGCTCGCCGGGGGGGCGAGGGAGATACGCAGTATTTT.

The chain couples TRBV7-2 to TRBJ2-7, with D tentatively TRBD1 or TRBD2 (5 bases each). Germline CDR1 is SGHTA and CDR2 is FQGNSA. V was pared by 1 base and J by 3 bases, with 13 bases between. This CDR3 is 15 amino acids long. CDR3 residues: CASSLVPGQGYEQYF. In DNA, the CDR3 is TGTGCCAGCAGCTTAGTCCCGGGGCAAGGCTACGAGCAGTACTTC.